The rows below give T cell receptor beta chains drawn from one sample of a study of beta chain features in type 1 diabetes. Using immunoSEQ multiplex PCR, the repertoire was profiled, and TCRdb retains in-frame clones only, with some absent. The sample consists of about 660,000 clones, 11% to 15% of them appearing once. Source material: naive CD4+ T cells from blood. These receptors came from a man between 18 and 35 years old with type 1 diabetes. Each CDR3 is given with its conserved first and last residue. A D gene is named only where the DNA matches it firmly. Expanded clones get a size class; other rows say once, few or many, or leave the size out.

CDR3 length | J gene | V gene | clone size | D gene | CDR3 protein | CDR3 DNA
13 | TRBJ1-2 | TRBV2 | . | . | CASMPDGHYGYTF | TGTGCCAGCATGCCGGACGGCCACTATGGCTACACCTTC
13 | TRBJ1-1 | TRBV5-4 | few | . | CASSYKTGTEAFF | TGTGCCAGCAGCTACAAGACCGGGACTGAAGCTTTCTTT
16 | TRBJ1-2 | TRBV2 | . | . | CASSEGPPGPRSGYTF | TGTGCCAGCAGTGAAGGACCTCCGGGACCTAGATCTGGCTACACCTTC
16 | TRBJ1-3 | TRBV4-3 | few | . | CASSHVQGLWGNTIYF | TGCGCCAGCAGCCACGTACAGGGCTTATGGGGAAACACCATATATTTT
13 | TRBJ1-1 | TRBV30 | . | . | CAWGRHVNTEAFF | TGTGCCTGGGGTCGACACGTGAACACTGAAGCTTTCTTT
12 | TRBJ1-2 | TRBV29-1 | few | TRBD1 | CSVATGARGYTF | TGCAGCGTTGCAACAGGGGCTCGCGGCTACACCTTC
16 | TRBJ2-7 | TRBV30 | . | TRBD1 | CAWSGSPGQGYTEQYF | TGTGCCTGGAGTGGGTCACCGGGACAGGGGTACACCGAGCAGTACTTC
16 | TRBJ1-5 | TRBV28 | . | TRBD1 | CATTTLGQGLGQPQHF | TGTGCCACCACGACACTTGGACAGGGACTAGGTCAGCCCCAGCATTTT
11 | TRBJ2-7 | TRBV7-2 | . | . | CASSLLYEQYF | TGTGCCAGCAGCCTACTTTACGAGCAGTACTTC
13 | TRBJ2-1 | TRBV5-1 | few | . | CATRLNLDNEQFF | TGCGCCACCCGACTTAACCTGGACAATGAGCAGTTCTTC
14 | TRBJ2-1 | TRBV30 | few | . | CAWSQDGSYNEQFF | TGTGCCTGGAGTCAGGACGGCTCCTACAATGAGCAGTTCTTC
14 | TRBJ2-3 | TRBV10-3 | . | . | CAIRMGHPTDTQYF | TGTGCCATCAGGATGGGACATCCCACAGATACGCAGTATTTT
14 | TRBJ1-2 | TRBV15 | . | . | CATSRVGADYGYTF | TGTGCCACCAGCAGAGTAGGGGCAGATTATGGCTACACCTTC
14 | TRBJ1-1 | TRBV30 | . | . | CAWSVLRGSTEAFF | TGTGCCTGGAGTGTACTTAGGGGTAGCACTGAAGCTTTCTTT
12 | TRBJ2-1 | TRBV2 | few | . | CASSEALQAKFF | TGTGCCAGCAGTGAAGCGCTTCAGGCTAAGTTCTTC
13 | TRBJ2-7 | TRBV5-1 | . | TRBD1 | CASSWDSNYEQYF | TGCGCCAGCAGCTGGGACAGCAACTACGAGCAGTACTTC
14 | TRBJ2-5 | TRBV18 | few | . | CASSYQQGQETQYF | TGTGCCAGCTCATACCAGCAGGGCCAAGAGACCCAGTACTTC
15 | TRBJ1-5 | TRBV9 | few | . | CASSVAGGTNQPQHF | TGTGCCAGCAGCGTAGCCGGGGGGACCAATCAGCCCCAGCATTTT
13 | TRBJ2-7 | TRBV4-1 | few | TRBD2 | CASSQTSGTEQYF | TGCGCCAGCAGCCAAACTAGCGGAACCGAGCAGTACTTC
15 | TRBJ2-5 | TRBV28 | . | TRBD2 | CASRTPSGGGETQYF | TGTGCCAGCAGGACTCCTAGCGGGGGTGGAGAGACCCAGTACTTC